This TCR beta chain originates from a study of T cell responses to AZD1222 COVID-19 vaccine. Findings of the study overall: Donors were mostly white British, more females; clonal diversity possibly underestimated. Within unmutated variant regions lay the reported targets of nearly half of spike-specific TCRs. There were vaccine-associated CD4 TCRs across spike, dominant at 160-218 and 743-854. Spike-specific TCRs gained breadth and depth after people received two AZD1222 doses.

The CDR3 is made up of 14 amino acids. The germline V gene encodes CDR1 MGHRA and CDR2 YSYEKL. V shed 0 bases and J shed 0 bases, with 5 bases lying between them. Concerning this clone: As yet, its antigen is unknown.

The protocol was immunoSEQ multiplex PCR, while the TCRdb copy is restricted to in-frame clones and leaves out a portion. This table has 85,000 to 130,000 clones, around nine tenths appearing once. This sequence was found in an adult in good health. The source material was peripheral blood, sampled on day 0 of AZD1222 vaccination. The chain carries TRBV4-1 and TRBJ2-5, with D hard to call. For the CDR3, the DNA is TGCGCCAGCAGCCAAGATTCAGACCAAGAGACCCAGTACTTC. It translates to CASSQDSDQETQYF.